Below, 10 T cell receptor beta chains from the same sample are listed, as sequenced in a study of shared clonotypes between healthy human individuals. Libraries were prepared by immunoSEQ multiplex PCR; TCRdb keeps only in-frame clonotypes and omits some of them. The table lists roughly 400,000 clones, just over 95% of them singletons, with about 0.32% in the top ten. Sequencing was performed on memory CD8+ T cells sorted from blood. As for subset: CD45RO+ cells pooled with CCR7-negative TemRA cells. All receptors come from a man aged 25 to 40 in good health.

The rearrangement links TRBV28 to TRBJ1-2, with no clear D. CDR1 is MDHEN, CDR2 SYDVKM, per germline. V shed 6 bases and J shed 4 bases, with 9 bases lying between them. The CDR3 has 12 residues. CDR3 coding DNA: TGTGCCAGCAGACCGAGTCCCTATGGCTACACCTTC. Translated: CASRPSPYGYTF.

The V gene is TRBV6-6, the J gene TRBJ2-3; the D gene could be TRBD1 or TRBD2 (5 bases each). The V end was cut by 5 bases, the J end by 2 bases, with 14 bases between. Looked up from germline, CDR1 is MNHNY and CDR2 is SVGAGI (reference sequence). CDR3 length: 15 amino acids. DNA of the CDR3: TGTGCCAGCAGTCTCCGGGACGGACTCACAGATACGCAGTATTTT. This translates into CASSLRDGLTDTQYF.

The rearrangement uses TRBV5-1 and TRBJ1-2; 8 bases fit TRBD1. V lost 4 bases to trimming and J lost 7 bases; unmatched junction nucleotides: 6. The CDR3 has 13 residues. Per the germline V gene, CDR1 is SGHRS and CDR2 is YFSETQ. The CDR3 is CASSPDRATGYTF. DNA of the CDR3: TGCGCCAGCAGCCCGGACAGGGCAACTGGCTACACCTTC.

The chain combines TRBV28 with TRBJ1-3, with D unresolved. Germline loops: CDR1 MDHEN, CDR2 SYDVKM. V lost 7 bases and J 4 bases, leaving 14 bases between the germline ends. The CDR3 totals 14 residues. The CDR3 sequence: CASTRRSGGNTIYF. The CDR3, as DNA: TGTGCCAGCACTAGAAGAAGCGGAGGAAACACCATATATTTT.

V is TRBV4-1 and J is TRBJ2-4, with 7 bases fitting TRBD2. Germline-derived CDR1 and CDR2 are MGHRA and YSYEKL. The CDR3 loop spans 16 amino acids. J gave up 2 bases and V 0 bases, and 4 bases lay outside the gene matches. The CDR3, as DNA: TGCGCCAGCAGCCAAGAGGGGGGGTTAACCAAAAACATTCAGTACTTC. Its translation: CASSQEGGLTKNIQYF.

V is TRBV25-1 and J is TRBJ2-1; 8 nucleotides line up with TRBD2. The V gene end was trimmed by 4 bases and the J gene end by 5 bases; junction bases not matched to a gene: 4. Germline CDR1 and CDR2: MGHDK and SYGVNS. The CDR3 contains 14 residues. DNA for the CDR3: TGTGCCAGCAGTGCGGGAGGGCCGAACAATGAGCAGTTCTTC. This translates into CASSAGGPNNEQFF. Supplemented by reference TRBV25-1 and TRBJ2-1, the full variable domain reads EADIYQTPRYLVIGTGKKITLECSQTMGHDKMYWYQQDPGMELHLIHYSYGVNSTEKGDLSSESTVSRIRTEHFPLTLESARPSHTSQYLCASSAGGPNNEQFFGPGTRLTVL.

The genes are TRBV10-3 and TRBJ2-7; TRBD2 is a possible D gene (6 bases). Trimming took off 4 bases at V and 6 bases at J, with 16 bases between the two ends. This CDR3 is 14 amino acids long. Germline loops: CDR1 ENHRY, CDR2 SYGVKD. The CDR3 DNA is TGTGCCATCAGTGGTGTGGCTAGCGCTCGCGAGCAGTACTTC. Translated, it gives CAISGVASAREQYF.

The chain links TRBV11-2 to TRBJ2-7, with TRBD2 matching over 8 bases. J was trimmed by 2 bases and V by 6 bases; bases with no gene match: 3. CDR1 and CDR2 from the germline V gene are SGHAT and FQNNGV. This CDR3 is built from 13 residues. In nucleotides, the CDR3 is TGTGCCAGCAGAGCGACTAGCGCCTACGAGCAGTACTTC. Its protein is CASRATSAYEQYF.

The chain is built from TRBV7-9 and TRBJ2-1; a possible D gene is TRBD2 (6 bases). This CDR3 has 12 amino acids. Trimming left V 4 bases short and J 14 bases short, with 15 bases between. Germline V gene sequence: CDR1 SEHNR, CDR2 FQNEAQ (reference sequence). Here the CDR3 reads CASSYGRGREFF. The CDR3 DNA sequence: TGTGCCAGCAGCTATGGTCGGGGGAGAGAGTTCTTC.

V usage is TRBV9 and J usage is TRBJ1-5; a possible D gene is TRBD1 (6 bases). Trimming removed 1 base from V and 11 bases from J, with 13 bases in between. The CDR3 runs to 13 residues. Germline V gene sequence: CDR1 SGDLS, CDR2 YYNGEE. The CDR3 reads CASSVLGSGAQHF. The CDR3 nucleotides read TGTGCCAGCAGCGTATTAGGGTCAGGGGCCCAGCATTTT.